These 21 T cell receptor beta chains originate from one sample sequenced in a study of T-cell reconstitution after alpha-beta-depleted transplantation in children. The library targeted TCRbeta and was prepared with unique molecular identifiers. MiXCR, run by TCRdb on the PCR reads, gives a single entry per CDR3 protein. The table has more than 450,000 distinct CDR3 sequences, around 16% seen once; the top ten hold roughly 3.3%. The specimen was PBMCs from the stem cell graft donor, collected from the stem cell graft. The receptor source for this set is a human donor who donated a stem cell graft to a child with acute lymphoblastic leukemia.

This clonotype was seen only a few times. The gene calls are TRBV29-1 and TRBJ2-2; 10 positions match TRBD1. Germline loops: CDR1 SQVTM, CDR2 ANQGSEA. CDR3 length equals 15 residues. V shed 0 bases, J shed 5 bases, and the junction held 3 bases outside the gene matches. CDR3 in DNA: TGCAGCGTTGAAGATCGGACAGGGGGGACCGGGGAGCTGTTTTTT. Translating gives CSVEDRTGGTGELFF.

This clonotype was found a few times. V gene TRBV10-3 combines with J gene TRBJ1-1; D may be TRBD1 (5 bases). The CDR3 consists of 12 residues. Germline V gene data show CDR1 as ENHRY and CDR2 as SYGVKD. Trimming took off 6 bases at V and 9 bases at J, with 14 bases between the two ends. The CDR3 DNA reads as TGTGCCATCAGCCGTGGGACTGCCCAAGCTTTCTTT. Its protein is CAISRGTAQAFF.

This clonotype has a handful of counts. V gene TRBV27 combines with J gene TRBJ2-7; D is unclear. The germline CDR1 and CDR2 sequences are MNHEY and SMNVEV (reference sequence). The CDR3 spans 14 residues. The germline V and J ends were trimmed by 3 bases and 6 bases, with 15 bases remaining between them. CDR3 sequence reads: CASSLAAASSEQYF. The CDR3 nucleotides read TGTGCCAGCAGTTTGGCGGCGGCGAGCAGCGAGCAGTACTTC.

The rearrangement links TRBV29-1 to TRBJ2-1; D unclear. The germline V gene has CDR1 SQVTM and CDR2 ANQGSEA. Trimming removed 1 base from V and 0 bases from J, with 10 bases in between. The CDR3 runs 15 residues. The CDR3, as DNA: TGCAGCGTTGAAGGCGCAGAGAGCTCCTACAATGAGCAGTTCTTC. Encoded protein: CSVEGAESSYNEQFF.

The rearrangement uses TRBV9 and TRBJ2-1; TRBD1 is a possible D gene (5 bases). Germline V gives CDR1 SGDLS, CDR2 YYNGEE. Trimming pared 7 bases from V and 4 bases from J, leaving 15 bases between. The CDR3 has 14 amino acids. The CDR3 loop is CASSVQDGYNEQFF. In nucleotides, the CDR3 is TGTGCCAGCTCTGTACAGGACGGATACAATGAGCAGTTCTTC.

This sequence joins TRBV20-1 and TRBJ2-3; TRBD2 aligns across 12 bases. V trimming: 6 bases; J trimming: 6 bases; junction bases outside the gene matches: 7. There are 14 residues in the CDR3. Germline V gives CDR1 DFQATT, CDR2 SNEGSKA (reference sequence). The CDR3 region has the DNA TGCAGTGCCCCGACTAGCGGGAGTGGGGATACGCAGTATTTT. Encoded protein: CSAPTSGSGDTQYF.

Only a few counts were recorded for this clonotype. This sequence joins TRBV6-5 and TRBJ1-2; 9 nucleotides match TRBD1. CDR1 is MNHEY and CDR2 is SVGAGI in the germline V gene. This CDR3 spans 15 amino acids. The V and J ends lost 2 bases and 5 bases, in that order; junction bases with no gene match: 6. DNA for the CDR3: TGTGCCAGCAGTTACGGGACAGGGCTTGGATATGGCTACACCTTC. Translation gives CASSYGTGLGYGYTF.

The V gene is TRBV19, the J gene TRBJ1-2; TRBD1 is a possible D gene (5 bases). Trimming took 10 bases from V and 4 from J, leaving 19 bases between them. The germline V gene encodes CDR1 LNHDA and CDR2 SQIVND (reference sequence). The CDR3 loop spans 14 amino acids. The CDR3 DNA follows: TGTGCCACCTCCCCGTTGGGGGATCTCTATGGCTACACCTTC. Encoded protein: CATSPLGDLYGYTF.

CDR3 sequence reads: CSAPTYTGAYEQYF. The CDR3 DNA is TGCAGTGCTCCGACGTATACGGGGGCCTACGAGCAGTACTTC. The chain uses TRBV20-1 and TRBJ2-7; TRBD2 might be the D (6 bases). In germline, CDR1 is DFQATT, CDR2 SNEGSKA (reference sequence). Trimming removed 5 bases from V and 2 bases from J, with 16 bases in between. There are 14 residues in the CDR3.

CDR3 loop: CASSPFSGSSSYNEQFF. DNA for the CDR3: TGTGCCAGCAGCCCGTTTTCCGGGAGTAGTTCCTACAATGAGCAGTTCTTC. This sequence joins TRBV12-3 or TRBV12-4 and TRBJ2-1; D is possibly TRBD2 (6 bases). With 6 bases removed from V and 1 base from J, the gap between germline ends came to 19 bases. The length of the CDR3 is 17 residues.

This clonotype was detected a few times. V is TRBV25-1 and J is TRBJ2-7; the D gene is possibly TRBD2 (5 bases). Deletions cut 7 bases from V and 3 bases from J, with 7 bases between. This CDR3 contains 11 residues. From germline, CDR1 is MGHDK and CDR2 SYGVNS. The CDR3 loop reads CASTAGYEQYF. CDR3 DNA sequence: TGTGCCAGCACCGCGGGCTACGAGCAGTACTTC.

The chain carries TRBV19 and TRBJ2-1; 14 bases map to TRBD2. The CDR3 sequence is 18 residues long. Germline V gene lookup returns CDR1 LNHDA and CDR2 SQIVND (reference sequence). Germline trimming cut 3 bases from V and 5 bases from J; bases unmatched to any gene: 9. This chain's CDR3 is CASSIRRTSGRPDNEQFF. CDR3 coding DNA: TGTGCCAGTAGTATTAGGAGGACTAGCGGGAGGCCAGACAATGAGCAGTTCTTC.

The chain carries TRBV5-1 and TRBJ1-6; 9 positions match TRBD1. The germline CDR1 and CDR2 sequences are SGHRS and YFSETQ. The V and J ends lost 3 bases and 1 base, in that order; junction bases with no gene match: 8. This CDR3 spans 18 amino acids. The CDR3: CASSWDRDGSSYNSPLHF. The CDR3 nucleotides read TGCGCCAGCAGCTGGGACAGGGATGGGTCATCCTATAATTCACCCCTCCACTTT.

This clonotype was picked up a small number of times. The chain employs TRBV5-1 and TRBJ2-1; 10 bases line up with TRBD2. V lost 0 bases to trimming and J lost 1 base; unmatched junction nucleotides: 7. Germline lookup yields CDR1 SGHRS and CDR2 YFSETQ. The CDR3 is 18 residues long. CDR3 nucleotides: TGCGCCAGCAGCTTGGCCCGGACTAGCGGCGGGTCCTACAATGAGCAGTTCTTC. Residues: CASSLARTSGGSYNEQFF.

This clonotype was seen only once. A clone one base away is much larger, so this may be a read error. The CDR3 loop reads CASSSTSGRADTQYF. The DNA of the CDR3 is TGTGCCAGCAGCTCGACTAGCGGGAGAGCAGATACGCAGTATTTT. The chain uses TRBV7-3 and TRBJ2-3, with 12 bases identical to TRBD2. This CDR3 is built from 15 residues. V shed 4 bases and J 4 bases; nucleotides not matched to a gene: 3. The germline gives CDR1 SGHTA, CDR2 FQGTGA. The full variable domain, in which reference TRBV7-3 and TRBJ2-3 provide the parts outside the CDR3, is GAGVSQTPSNKVTEKGKYVELRCDPISGHTALYWYRQSLGQGPEFLIYFQGTGAADDSGLPNDRFFAVRPEGSVSTLKIQRTERGDSAVYLCASSSTSGRADTQYFGPGTRLTVL.

V and J are TRBV5-1 and TRBJ1-1, with TRBD1 matching 7 bases. V lost 4 bases, J lost 0 bases, and 9 bases stayed unmatched. From germline, CDR1 is SGHRS and CDR2 YFSETQ. This CDR3 is 16 amino acids long. The CDR3 protein is CASSPQDRVLNTEAFF. The CDR3 nucleotides are TGCGCCAGCAGCCCCCAAGACAGGGTTTTGAACACTGAAGCTTTCTTT.

The rearrangement joins TRBV5-1 to TRBJ1-1, with TRBD1 matching over 10 bases. Germline lookup yields CDR1 SGHRS and CDR2 YFSETQ. V lost 4 bases to trimming and J lost 1 base; unmatched junction nucleotides: 10. This CDR3 spans 17 amino acids. CDR3 nucleotide sequence: TGCGCCAGCAGCCCTTGGGACAGGGGCGGATGGAACACTGAAGCTTTCTTT. Translation gives CASSPWDRGGWNTEAFF.

The CDR3 loop reads CASSRQGLDQPQHF. Written as DNA, the CDR3 is TGTGCCAGCTCACGGCAGGGTCTGGATCAGCCCCAGCATTTT. V usage is TRBV18 and J usage is TRBJ1-5, with D perhaps TRBD1 (5 bases). Trimming took off 4 bases at V and 5 bases at J, with 12 bases between the two ends. This CDR3 has 14 amino acids. CDR1 and CDR2 (germline): KGHSH, LQKENI.

The V gene is TRBV27, the J gene TRBJ2-6; the match to TRBD1 covers 11 bases. The CDR3 length is 20 residues. Per the germline V gene, CDR1 is MNHEY and CDR2 is SMNVEV (reference sequence). J was trimmed by 0 bases and V by 0 bases; bases with no gene match: 7. In DNA, the CDR3 is TGTGCCAGCAGTTTATCGAGGGGACAGGGGGGGCTCTCTGGGGCCAACGTCCTGACTTTC. This translates into CASSLSRGQGGLSGANVLTF.

The sample holds a few counts of this clonotype. The CDR3 reads CASTPGTANYGYTF. CDR3 DNA: TGTGCCAGCACCCCCGGGACAGCTAACTATGGCTACACCTTC. The V call is TRBV19, the J call TRBJ1-2, with 7 bases aligning to TRBD1. The CDR3 is made up of 14 amino acids. From germline, CDR1 is LNHDA and CDR2 SQIVND (reference sequence). With 9 bases clipped from V and 0 bases from J, the junction kept 7 bases outside the gene matches.

In its sample, this clonotype was seen many times. The rearrangement joins TRBV20-1 to TRBJ1-4, with D unresolved. Trimming left V 7 bases short and J 8 bases short, with 17 bases between. The CDR3 runs 13 residues. Looked up from germline, CDR1 is DFQATT and CDR2 is SNEGSKA (reference sequence). The CDR3 DNA follows: TGCAGTGTCGTCACCGGGAGGAGAGAAAAACTGTTTTTT. Residues: CSVVTGRREKLFF.